A single sample gave rise to the 16 T cell receptor beta chains below, sequenced in a study of T cell responses to AZD1222 COVID-19 vaccine. The data were produced by immunoSEQ multiplex PCR, yet TCRdb's version contains in-frame clones alone and is incomplete. The sample carries over 150,000 clones, 70% to 90% recorded once. The sequences come from peripheral blood, collected on day 0 of MenACWY control vaccination. The source is an adult in good health.

CDR3 sequence: CASSIPGNTQYF. CDR3 DNA sequence: TGTGCCAGTAGTATTCCGGGAAATACGCAGTATTTT. The V and J genes are TRBV19 and TRBJ2-3, with D maybe TRBD2 (5 bases). The germline CDR1 and CDR2 sequences are LNHDA and SQIVND (reference sequence). The germline V and J ends were trimmed by 3 bases and 7 bases, with 8 bases remaining between them. This CDR3 spans 12 amino acids.

There are a few counts of this clone. The same CDR3 is also encoded by other DNA sequences in this sample. V and J are TRBV11-2 and TRBJ1-6; D not certain. The CDR3 spans 11 residues. CDR1 and CDR2 from the germline V gene are SGHAT and FQNNGV. Between the trimmed V and J ends, which lost 0 bases and 9 bases, there was a span of 0 bases. In DNA form, the CDR3 reads TGTGCCAGCAGCTTAGATTCACCCCTCCACTTT. The encoded protein is CASSLDSPLHF.

The chain uses TRBV20-1 and TRBJ2-7; 9 nucleotides line up with TRBD1. V gave up 5 bases and J gave up 5 bases; unmatched junction bases: 10. This CDR3 region has 14 residues. Germline V gene sequence: CDR1 DFQATT, CDR2 SNEGSKA (reference sequence). CDR3 in DNA: TGCAGTGCTGGTGGGGGGACAGGGAAGAACGAGCAGTACGTC. It encodes CSAGGGTGKNEQYV.

CDR3 sequence: CASSEGNARVSYTF. CDR3 coding DNA: TGTGCCAGCAGCGAGGGGAACGCCAGGGTCAGCTACACCTTC. This rearrangement joins TRBV9 to TRBJ1-2; maybe TRBD1 (5 bases). CDR1 is SGDLS and CDR2 is YYNGEE in the germline V gene. The CDR3 is made up of 14 amino acids. V gave up 3 bases and J gave up 9 bases, with 18 bases separating them.

V is TRBV7-6 and J is TRBJ1-5, with D possibly matching TRBD1 (6 bases). V lost 5 bases to trimming and J lost 0 bases, with 11 bases between them. The CDR3 length is 15 residues. Germline values: CDR1 SGHVS, CDR2 FNYEAQ. The CDR3: CASSEGGSSNQPQHF. The CDR3 nucleotides are TGTGCCAGCAGCGAGGGGGGCAGTAGCAATCAGCCCCAGCATTTT.

The chain joins TRBV11-2 to TRBJ2-7, with TRBD2 identical over 8 bases. CDR1 SGHAT and CDR2 FQNNGV come from the germline V gene. The length of the CDR3 is 16 residues. The J segment lost 4 bases and the V segment lost 5 bases, leaving 13 bases of the junction unmatched. The CDR3 nucleotides read TGTGCCAGCAGCAGAGATCGGGGACTAGTTCCTTACGAGCAGTACGTC. Translating gives CASSRDRGLVPYEQYV.

The V gene is TRBV24-1, the J gene TRBJ2-3; D might be TRBD1 (5 bases). Per germline, CDR1 KGHDR and CDR2 SFDVKD. V lost 5 bases and J lost 2, with 13 bases in between. This CDR3 spans 15 amino acids. The CDR3 nucleotides read TGTGCCACCAGTGGGTATTCAGGGCACACAGATACGCAGTATTTT. As protein: CATSGYSGHTDTQYF.

The chain recombines TRBV14 with TRBJ1-1; 8 nucleotides align to TRBD1. CDR3 size: 15 residues. V shed 4 bases and J 5 bases; nucleotides not matched to a gene: 9. Germline V CDR1 and CDR2: SGHDN, FVKESK. This CDR3 is CASSLRTGFRTEAFF. In nucleotides, the CDR3 is TGTGCCAGCAGCCTTCGGACAGGGTTTAGGACTGAAGCTTTCTTT.

This chain joins TRBV7-8 and TRBJ2-7, with 8 nucleotides matching TRBD1. The CDR3 sequence is 14 residues long. CDR1 is SGHVS and CDR2 is FQNEAQ in the germline V gene. V lost 4 bases and J lost 6; bases outside the gene matches: 8. The CDR3 region is CASSSGQGPSEQYF. CDR3 nucleotide sequence: TGTGCCAGCAGCTCCGGACAGGGCCCTAGCGAGCAGTACTTC.

The V call is TRBV6-5, the J call TRBJ1-2; no clear D. Per the germline V gene, CDR1 is MNHEY and CDR2 is SVGAGI. V lost 6 bases and J 4 bases, leaving 15 bases between the germline ends. The CDR3 has 14 residues. The CDR3 region is CASRPQVISYGYTF. DNA of the CDR3: TGTGCCAGCAGACCCCAGGTTATCAGCTATGGCTACACCTTC.

V usage is TRBV2 and J usage is TRBJ2-3; 8 nucleotides match TRBD1. Germline V CDR1 and CDR2: SNHLY, FYNNEI. The CDR3 spans 13 residues. The V gene end was trimmed by 4 bases and the J gene end by 6 bases; junction bases not matched to a gene: 3. The CDR3: CASSGRQGDTQYF. The CDR3 nucleotides are TGTGCCAGCAGTGGCCGACAGGGGGATACGCAGTATTTT.

The V call is TRBV5-1, the J call TRBJ2-3; D remains ambiguous. Trimming left V 0 bases short and J 1 base short, with 6 bases between. Germline V CDR1 and CDR2: SGHRS, YFSETQ. The CDR3 spans 14 residues. CDR3 DNA: TGCGCCAGCAGCTTGGTTGATGGCACAGATACGCAGTATTTT. This encodes CASSLVDGTDTQYF. Variable domain in full (rest from reference TRBV5-1 and TRBJ2-3): KAGVTQTPRYLIKTRGQQVTLSCSPISGHRSVSWYQQTPGQGLQFLFEYFSETQRNKGNFPGRFSGRQFSNSRSEMNVSTLELGDSALYLCASSLVDGTDTQYFGPGTRLTVL.

The V gene is TRBV28, the J gene TRBJ2-7; D tentatively fits TRBD1 or TRBD2 (5 bases each). The CDR3 totals 14 residues. V gave up 5 bases and J gave up 2 bases, with 13 bases separating them. Germline V lookup: CDR1 MDHEN, CDR2 SYDVKM. CDR3 bases: TGTGCCAGCAGTGGTATGGGGGTCCCCTACGAGCAGTACGTC. This codes for CASSGMGVPYEQYV.

The gene calls are TRBV7-2 and TRBJ2-1, with 8 bases matching TRBD1. V dropped 4 bases and J dropped 8; count of bases not matched to a gene: 16. Germline V gene sequence: CDR1 SGHTA, CDR2 FQGNSA. This CDR3 is built from 17 residues. DNA for the CDR3: TGTGCCAGCAGCTCACCTTGGGGTCAGGGGGCGGTTTATGAGCAGTTCTTC. This codes for CASSSPWGQGAVYEQFF. Supplemented by reference TRBV7-2 and TRBJ2-1, the full variable domain reads GAGVSQSPSNKVTEKGKDVELRCDPISGHTALYWYRQSLGQGLEFLIYFQGNSAPDKSGLPSDRFSAERTGGSVSTLTIQRTQQEDSAVYLCASSSPWGQGAVYEQFFGPGTRLTVL.

The chain employs TRBV9 and TRBJ1-6; D may be TRBD1 (6 bases). Trimming took 0 bases from V and 9 from J, leaving 13 bases between them. This CDR3 is built from 15 residues. Germline V gene data show CDR1 as SGDLS and CDR2 as YYNGEE. CDR3 in DNA: TGTGCCAGCAGCGTAGCTGCAGGGGACATTTCACCCCTCCACTTT. This translates into CASSVAAGDISPLHF.

V is TRBV2 and J is TRBJ2-2; the D is unclear. This CDR3 contains 13 residues. Germline-derived CDR1 and CDR2 are SNHLY and FYNNEI. V was pared by 8 bases and J by 6 bases, with 13 bases between. This chain's CDR3 is CASATRSPGELFF. The CDR3 DNA follows: TGTGCCAGCGCGACTCGATCGCCCGGGGAGCTGTTTTTT. Together with reference TRBV2 and TRBJ2-2, the CDR3 gives the full variable domain: EPEVTQTPSHQVTQMGQEVILRCVPISNHLYFYWYRQILGQKVEFLVSFYNNEISEKSEIFDDQFSVERPDGSNFTLKIRSTKLEDSAMYFCASATRSPGELFFGEGSRLTVL.